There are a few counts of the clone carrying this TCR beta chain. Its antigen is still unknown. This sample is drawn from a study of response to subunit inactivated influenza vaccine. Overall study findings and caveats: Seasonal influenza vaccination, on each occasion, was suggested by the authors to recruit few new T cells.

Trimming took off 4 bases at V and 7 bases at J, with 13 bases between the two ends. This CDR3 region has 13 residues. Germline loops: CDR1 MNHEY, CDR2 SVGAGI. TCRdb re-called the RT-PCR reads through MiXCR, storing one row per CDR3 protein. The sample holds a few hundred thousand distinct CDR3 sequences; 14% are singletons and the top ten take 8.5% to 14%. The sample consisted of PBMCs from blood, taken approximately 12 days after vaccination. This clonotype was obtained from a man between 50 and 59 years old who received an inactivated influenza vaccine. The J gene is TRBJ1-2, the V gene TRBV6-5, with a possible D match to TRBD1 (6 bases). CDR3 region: CASSSQGYGGYTF. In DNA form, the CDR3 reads TGTGCCAGCAGTTCGCAGGGGTACGGTGGCTACACCTTC.